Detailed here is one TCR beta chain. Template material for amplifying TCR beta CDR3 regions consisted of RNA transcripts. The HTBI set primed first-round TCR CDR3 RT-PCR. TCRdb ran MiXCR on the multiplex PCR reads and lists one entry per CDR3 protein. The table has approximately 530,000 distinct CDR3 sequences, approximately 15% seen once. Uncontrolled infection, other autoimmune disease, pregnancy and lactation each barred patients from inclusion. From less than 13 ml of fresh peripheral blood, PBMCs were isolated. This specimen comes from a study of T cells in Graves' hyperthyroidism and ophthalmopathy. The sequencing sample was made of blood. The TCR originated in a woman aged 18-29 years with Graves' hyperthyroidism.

CDR3 bases: TGTGCCAGCAGCTTGGGAAACGCAGGCAAGATCCGACGAGGGGATAATTCACCCCTCCACTTT. It encodes CASSLGNAGKIRRGDNSPLHF. The chain links TRBV5-5 to TRBJ1-6; D may be TRBD1 (5 bases). The ends were cut back, 0 bases at V and 5 bases at J, with 27 bases in the middle. CDR1 is SGHKS, CDR2 YYEKEE, per germline (reference sequence). The CDR3 loop spans 21 amino acids.